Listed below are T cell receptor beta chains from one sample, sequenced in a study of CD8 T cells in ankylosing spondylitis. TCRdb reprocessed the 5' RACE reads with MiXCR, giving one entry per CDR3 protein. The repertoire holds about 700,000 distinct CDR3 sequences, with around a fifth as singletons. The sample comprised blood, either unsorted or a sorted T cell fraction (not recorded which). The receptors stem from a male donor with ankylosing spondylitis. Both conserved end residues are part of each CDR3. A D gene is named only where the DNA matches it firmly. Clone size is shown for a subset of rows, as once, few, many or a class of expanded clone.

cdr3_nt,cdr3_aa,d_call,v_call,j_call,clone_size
TGTGCCACCAGCCGCCTACCACAGGGGAATGAGCAGTTCTTC,CATSRLPQGNEQFF,TRBD1,TRBV15,TRBJ2-1,many
TGTGCCAGCAGCTTCACCTGGGACAGCGCAGATACGCAGTATTTT,CASSFTWDSADTQYF,TRBD1,TRBV5-5,TRBJ2-3,.
TGCGCCAGCAGCGGGGGACAGGGATCTCTAGCCAAAAACATTCAGTACTTC,CASSGGQGSLAKNIQYF,TRBD1,TRBV5-1,TRBJ2-4,.
TGTGCCAGCAGCTTTTGGGGTGAGCAGTTCTTC,CASSFWGEQFF,.,TRBV11-2,TRBJ2-1,.
TGTGCCACCCTGGGGTCTACTGAAAAACTGTTTTTT,CATLGSTEKLFF,.,TRBV10-3,TRBJ1-4,many
TGCGCCAGCAGTTTGAGGGGAATCCGGGGGTACGAGCAGTACTTC,CASSLRGIRGYEQYF,.,TRBV5-1,TRBJ2-7,.
TGCAGTGCTACGGAGGGGACTAGCCTCAATGAGCAGTTCTTC,CSATEGTSLNEQFF,TRBD2,TRBV20-1,TRBJ2-1,.
TGTGCCATCAGTGTAGGCAGGGTGAACACTGAAGCTTTCTTT,CAISVGRVNTEAFF,.,TRBV10-3,TRBJ1-1,few
TGTGCCAGCAGCTCAACAGGGTACCCCAATGAGCAGTTCTTC,CASSSTGYPNEQFF,.,TRBV7-3,TRBJ2-1,.
TGCAGTGCTAGAGATGGGGTAGGGCTAGATACGCAGTATTTT,CSARDGVGLDTQYF,.,TRBV20-1,TRBJ2-3,few
TGCGCCAGCAGACCGGGACAGGGACAAAACACTGAAGCTTTCTTT,CASRPGQGQNTEAFF,TRBD1,TRBV4-1,TRBJ1-1,few
TGCGCCAGCAGCTTGGATCCCGAACAGGGGTACACCGGGGAGCTGTTTTTT,CASSLDPEQGYTGELFF,TRBD1,TRBV5-1,TRBJ2-2,few
TGCGCCAGCAGCCAAGATCCCACAGCCGAGTATAATGAAAAACTGTTTTTT,CASSQDPTAEYNEKLFF,.,TRBV4-1,TRBJ1-4,many
TGCGCCAGCAGTCCCTCGGGGGCAGGGCCTACTAACTATGGCTACACCTTC,CASSPSGAGPTNYGYTF,.,TRBV5-1,TRBJ1-2,.
TGCGCCAGCAGCTCAGGGCCCGGCCAAGTGCAGTACTTC,CASSSGPGQVQYF,.,TRBV5-1,TRBJ2-7,few
TGTGCCAGCAGCTCCGTCCCGGGACTAGCGGGAGGGAGTTTGGAGACCCAGTACTTC,CASSSVPGLAGGSLETQYF,TRBD2,TRBV11-1,TRBJ2-5,.
TGTGCCAGCCCGAGGGGGAGTAGCACAGATACGCAGTATTTT,CASPRGSSTDTQYF,.,TRBV2,TRBJ2-3,.
TGTGCCACCAGTGATGTGCGGGTTGGCTACACCTTC,CATSDVRVGYTF,.,TRBV24-1,TRBJ1-2,.
TGTGCCAGCAGCTCCCGGGACATCGGAAACACCATATATTTT,CASSSRDIGNTIYF,.,TRBV11-2,TRBJ1-3,.
TGTGCCAGCAGTTCGGACAGGTACGGGACTGAAGCTTTCTTT,CASSSDRYGTEAFF,TRBD1,TRBV12-3/TRBV12-4,TRBJ1-1,few
TGTGCCAGCAGTGAAGAAGGGGGCAGCTATATTGAGGAGCAGTTCTTC,CASSEEGGSYIEEQFF,TRBD1,TRBV25-1,TRBJ2-1,many
TGTGCCAGCATCGATCGACTAGCGGCCTACAATGAGCAGTTCTTC,CASIDRLAAYNEQFF,TRBD2,TRBV12-3/TRBV12-4,TRBJ2-1,.
TGTGCCAGCAGCCATACCACTAGCGGGAGGATGAATGAGCAGTTCTTC,CASSHTTSGRMNEQFF,TRBD2,TRBV3-1,TRBJ2-1,many
TGTGCCAGCAGTTACAGGGCTAAAAACAATGAGCAGTTCTTC,CASSYRAKNNEQFF,.,TRBV6-2/TRBV6-3,TRBJ2-1,few
TGCAGCGTTAGCTCTGGAAACACCATATATTTT,CSVSSGNTIYF,.,TRBV29-1,TRBJ1-3,.
TGTGCCACCAGCAGAGAGGGACCTAATCAGCCCCAGCATTTT,CATSREGPNQPQHF,.,TRBV15,TRBJ1-5,.
TGTGCCATCAGTGGGACCGTGGAGGGTATCTACGAGCAGTACTTC,CAISGTVEGIYEQYF,.,TRBV10-3,TRBJ2-7,few
TGTGCCAGCAGTCTACTAGGAAGCCCCGAGCAGTTCTTC,CASSLLGSPEQFF,.,TRBV2,TRBJ2-1,few